The T cell receptor beta chain under discussion was sequenced for a study of blood T cells in healthy people across ages. The sample holds a few counts of this clonotype. What it binds is unknown. The study, taken as a whole, reports: Greater diversity and more naive CD4+ cells were seen in long-lived donors than in aged donors. Age brought a roughly linear fall in TCR beta diversity measured per million T cells. Reliance upon unsorted PBMCs precluded definitive naive versus antigen-experienced comparison.

A second PCR of 7 to 11 cycles used a sample-barcoded 5' primer and a J-beta primer mix. TCRdb called the 5' RACE reads again in MiXCR, with one record for every CDR3 protein. Of more than 500,000 distinct CDR3 sequences in the sample, around a quarter were seen once. This CDR3 region has 15 residues. The V end was cut by 0 bases, the J end by 4 bases, with 13 bases between. CDR1 and CDR2 from the germline V gene are DFQATT and SNEGSKA (reference sequence). These data also featured in a second study, about T cells of mothers and their children. That study reports: Second-PCR amplification with M1S added sample barcodes and 2-4 random nucleotides.

The V call is TRBV20-1, the J call TRBJ2-1; D ambiguous. The sample comprised blood. The TCR comes from a boy under 10 years old in good health. The CDR3 DNA follows: TGCAGTGCTAGAGATCCCCCGCGGCAGTACAATGAGCAGTTCTTC. This encodes CSARDPPRQYNEQFF.